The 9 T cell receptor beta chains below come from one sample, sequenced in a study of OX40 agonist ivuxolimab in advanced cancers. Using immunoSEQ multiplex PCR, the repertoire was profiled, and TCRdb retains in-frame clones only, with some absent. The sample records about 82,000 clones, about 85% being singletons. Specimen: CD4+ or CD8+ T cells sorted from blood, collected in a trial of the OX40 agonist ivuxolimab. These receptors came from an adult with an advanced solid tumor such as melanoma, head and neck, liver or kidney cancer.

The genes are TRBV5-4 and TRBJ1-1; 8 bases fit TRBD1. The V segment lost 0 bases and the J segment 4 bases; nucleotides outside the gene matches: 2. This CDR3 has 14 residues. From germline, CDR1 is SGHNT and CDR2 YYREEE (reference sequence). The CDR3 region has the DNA TGTGCCAGCAGCTTGGGGACAGGGATCACTGAAGCTTTCTTT. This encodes CASSLGTGITEAFF.

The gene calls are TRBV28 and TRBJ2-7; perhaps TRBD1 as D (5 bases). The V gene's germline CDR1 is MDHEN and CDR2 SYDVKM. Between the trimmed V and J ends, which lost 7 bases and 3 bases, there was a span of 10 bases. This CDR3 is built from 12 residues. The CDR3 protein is CASTDINYEQYF. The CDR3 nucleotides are TGTGCCAGCACGGACATCAACTACGAGCAGTACTTC. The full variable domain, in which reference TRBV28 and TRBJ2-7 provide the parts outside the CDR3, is DVKVTQSSRYLVKRTGEKVFLECVQDMDHENMFWYRQDPGLGLRLIYFSYDVKMKEKGDIPEGYSVSREKKERFSLILESASTNQTSMYLCASTDINYEQYFGPGTRLTVT.

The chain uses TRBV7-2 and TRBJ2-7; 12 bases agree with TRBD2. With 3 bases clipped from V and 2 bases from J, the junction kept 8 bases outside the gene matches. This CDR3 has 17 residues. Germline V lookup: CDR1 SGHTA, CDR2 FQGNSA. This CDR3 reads CASSLPSGRASAYEQYF. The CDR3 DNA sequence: TGTGCCAGCAGCTTGCCTAGCGGGAGGGCCAGTGCCTACGAGCAGTACTTC.

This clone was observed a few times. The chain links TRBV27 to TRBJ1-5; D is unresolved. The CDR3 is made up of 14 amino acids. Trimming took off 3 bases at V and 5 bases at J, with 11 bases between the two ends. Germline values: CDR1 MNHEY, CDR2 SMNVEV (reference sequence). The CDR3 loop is CASSFLNGDQPQHF. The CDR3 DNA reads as TGTGCCAGCAGTTTTCTTAACGGGGATCAGCCCCAGCATTTT.

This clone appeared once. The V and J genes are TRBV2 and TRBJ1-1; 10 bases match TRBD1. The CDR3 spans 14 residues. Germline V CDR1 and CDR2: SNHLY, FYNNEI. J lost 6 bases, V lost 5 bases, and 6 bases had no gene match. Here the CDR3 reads CASSPRTGGSEAFF. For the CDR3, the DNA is TGTGCCAGCAGTCCAAGGACAGGGGGTTCTGAAGCTTTCTTT.

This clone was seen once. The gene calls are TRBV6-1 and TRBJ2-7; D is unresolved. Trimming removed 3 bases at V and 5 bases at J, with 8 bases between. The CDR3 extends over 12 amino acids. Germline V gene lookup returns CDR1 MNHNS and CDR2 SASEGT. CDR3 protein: CASSEIRNEQYF. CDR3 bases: TGTGCCAGCAGTGAGATACGGAACGAGCAGTACTTC.

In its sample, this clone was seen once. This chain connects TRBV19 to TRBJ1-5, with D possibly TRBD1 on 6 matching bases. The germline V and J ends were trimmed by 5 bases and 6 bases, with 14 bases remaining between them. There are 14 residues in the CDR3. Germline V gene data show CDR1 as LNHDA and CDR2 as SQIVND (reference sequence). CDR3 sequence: CASSQQGSGQPQHF. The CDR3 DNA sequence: TGTGCCAGTAGTCAGCAGGGGTCAGGTCAGCCCCAGCATTTT.

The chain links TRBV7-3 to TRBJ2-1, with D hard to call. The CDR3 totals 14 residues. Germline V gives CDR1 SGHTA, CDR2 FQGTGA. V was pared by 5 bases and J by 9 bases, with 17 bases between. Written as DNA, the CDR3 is TGTGCCAGCAGCCGGGCCGGCCCTGGGGTTGAGCAGTTCTTC. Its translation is CASSRAGPGVEQFF.

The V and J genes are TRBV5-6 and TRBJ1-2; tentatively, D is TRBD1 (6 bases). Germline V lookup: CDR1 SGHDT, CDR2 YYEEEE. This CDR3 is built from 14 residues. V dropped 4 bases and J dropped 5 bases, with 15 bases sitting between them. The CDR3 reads CASSPDDRHYGYTF. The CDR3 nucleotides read TGTGCCAGCAGCCCGGACGACAGGCATTATGGCTACACCTTC.